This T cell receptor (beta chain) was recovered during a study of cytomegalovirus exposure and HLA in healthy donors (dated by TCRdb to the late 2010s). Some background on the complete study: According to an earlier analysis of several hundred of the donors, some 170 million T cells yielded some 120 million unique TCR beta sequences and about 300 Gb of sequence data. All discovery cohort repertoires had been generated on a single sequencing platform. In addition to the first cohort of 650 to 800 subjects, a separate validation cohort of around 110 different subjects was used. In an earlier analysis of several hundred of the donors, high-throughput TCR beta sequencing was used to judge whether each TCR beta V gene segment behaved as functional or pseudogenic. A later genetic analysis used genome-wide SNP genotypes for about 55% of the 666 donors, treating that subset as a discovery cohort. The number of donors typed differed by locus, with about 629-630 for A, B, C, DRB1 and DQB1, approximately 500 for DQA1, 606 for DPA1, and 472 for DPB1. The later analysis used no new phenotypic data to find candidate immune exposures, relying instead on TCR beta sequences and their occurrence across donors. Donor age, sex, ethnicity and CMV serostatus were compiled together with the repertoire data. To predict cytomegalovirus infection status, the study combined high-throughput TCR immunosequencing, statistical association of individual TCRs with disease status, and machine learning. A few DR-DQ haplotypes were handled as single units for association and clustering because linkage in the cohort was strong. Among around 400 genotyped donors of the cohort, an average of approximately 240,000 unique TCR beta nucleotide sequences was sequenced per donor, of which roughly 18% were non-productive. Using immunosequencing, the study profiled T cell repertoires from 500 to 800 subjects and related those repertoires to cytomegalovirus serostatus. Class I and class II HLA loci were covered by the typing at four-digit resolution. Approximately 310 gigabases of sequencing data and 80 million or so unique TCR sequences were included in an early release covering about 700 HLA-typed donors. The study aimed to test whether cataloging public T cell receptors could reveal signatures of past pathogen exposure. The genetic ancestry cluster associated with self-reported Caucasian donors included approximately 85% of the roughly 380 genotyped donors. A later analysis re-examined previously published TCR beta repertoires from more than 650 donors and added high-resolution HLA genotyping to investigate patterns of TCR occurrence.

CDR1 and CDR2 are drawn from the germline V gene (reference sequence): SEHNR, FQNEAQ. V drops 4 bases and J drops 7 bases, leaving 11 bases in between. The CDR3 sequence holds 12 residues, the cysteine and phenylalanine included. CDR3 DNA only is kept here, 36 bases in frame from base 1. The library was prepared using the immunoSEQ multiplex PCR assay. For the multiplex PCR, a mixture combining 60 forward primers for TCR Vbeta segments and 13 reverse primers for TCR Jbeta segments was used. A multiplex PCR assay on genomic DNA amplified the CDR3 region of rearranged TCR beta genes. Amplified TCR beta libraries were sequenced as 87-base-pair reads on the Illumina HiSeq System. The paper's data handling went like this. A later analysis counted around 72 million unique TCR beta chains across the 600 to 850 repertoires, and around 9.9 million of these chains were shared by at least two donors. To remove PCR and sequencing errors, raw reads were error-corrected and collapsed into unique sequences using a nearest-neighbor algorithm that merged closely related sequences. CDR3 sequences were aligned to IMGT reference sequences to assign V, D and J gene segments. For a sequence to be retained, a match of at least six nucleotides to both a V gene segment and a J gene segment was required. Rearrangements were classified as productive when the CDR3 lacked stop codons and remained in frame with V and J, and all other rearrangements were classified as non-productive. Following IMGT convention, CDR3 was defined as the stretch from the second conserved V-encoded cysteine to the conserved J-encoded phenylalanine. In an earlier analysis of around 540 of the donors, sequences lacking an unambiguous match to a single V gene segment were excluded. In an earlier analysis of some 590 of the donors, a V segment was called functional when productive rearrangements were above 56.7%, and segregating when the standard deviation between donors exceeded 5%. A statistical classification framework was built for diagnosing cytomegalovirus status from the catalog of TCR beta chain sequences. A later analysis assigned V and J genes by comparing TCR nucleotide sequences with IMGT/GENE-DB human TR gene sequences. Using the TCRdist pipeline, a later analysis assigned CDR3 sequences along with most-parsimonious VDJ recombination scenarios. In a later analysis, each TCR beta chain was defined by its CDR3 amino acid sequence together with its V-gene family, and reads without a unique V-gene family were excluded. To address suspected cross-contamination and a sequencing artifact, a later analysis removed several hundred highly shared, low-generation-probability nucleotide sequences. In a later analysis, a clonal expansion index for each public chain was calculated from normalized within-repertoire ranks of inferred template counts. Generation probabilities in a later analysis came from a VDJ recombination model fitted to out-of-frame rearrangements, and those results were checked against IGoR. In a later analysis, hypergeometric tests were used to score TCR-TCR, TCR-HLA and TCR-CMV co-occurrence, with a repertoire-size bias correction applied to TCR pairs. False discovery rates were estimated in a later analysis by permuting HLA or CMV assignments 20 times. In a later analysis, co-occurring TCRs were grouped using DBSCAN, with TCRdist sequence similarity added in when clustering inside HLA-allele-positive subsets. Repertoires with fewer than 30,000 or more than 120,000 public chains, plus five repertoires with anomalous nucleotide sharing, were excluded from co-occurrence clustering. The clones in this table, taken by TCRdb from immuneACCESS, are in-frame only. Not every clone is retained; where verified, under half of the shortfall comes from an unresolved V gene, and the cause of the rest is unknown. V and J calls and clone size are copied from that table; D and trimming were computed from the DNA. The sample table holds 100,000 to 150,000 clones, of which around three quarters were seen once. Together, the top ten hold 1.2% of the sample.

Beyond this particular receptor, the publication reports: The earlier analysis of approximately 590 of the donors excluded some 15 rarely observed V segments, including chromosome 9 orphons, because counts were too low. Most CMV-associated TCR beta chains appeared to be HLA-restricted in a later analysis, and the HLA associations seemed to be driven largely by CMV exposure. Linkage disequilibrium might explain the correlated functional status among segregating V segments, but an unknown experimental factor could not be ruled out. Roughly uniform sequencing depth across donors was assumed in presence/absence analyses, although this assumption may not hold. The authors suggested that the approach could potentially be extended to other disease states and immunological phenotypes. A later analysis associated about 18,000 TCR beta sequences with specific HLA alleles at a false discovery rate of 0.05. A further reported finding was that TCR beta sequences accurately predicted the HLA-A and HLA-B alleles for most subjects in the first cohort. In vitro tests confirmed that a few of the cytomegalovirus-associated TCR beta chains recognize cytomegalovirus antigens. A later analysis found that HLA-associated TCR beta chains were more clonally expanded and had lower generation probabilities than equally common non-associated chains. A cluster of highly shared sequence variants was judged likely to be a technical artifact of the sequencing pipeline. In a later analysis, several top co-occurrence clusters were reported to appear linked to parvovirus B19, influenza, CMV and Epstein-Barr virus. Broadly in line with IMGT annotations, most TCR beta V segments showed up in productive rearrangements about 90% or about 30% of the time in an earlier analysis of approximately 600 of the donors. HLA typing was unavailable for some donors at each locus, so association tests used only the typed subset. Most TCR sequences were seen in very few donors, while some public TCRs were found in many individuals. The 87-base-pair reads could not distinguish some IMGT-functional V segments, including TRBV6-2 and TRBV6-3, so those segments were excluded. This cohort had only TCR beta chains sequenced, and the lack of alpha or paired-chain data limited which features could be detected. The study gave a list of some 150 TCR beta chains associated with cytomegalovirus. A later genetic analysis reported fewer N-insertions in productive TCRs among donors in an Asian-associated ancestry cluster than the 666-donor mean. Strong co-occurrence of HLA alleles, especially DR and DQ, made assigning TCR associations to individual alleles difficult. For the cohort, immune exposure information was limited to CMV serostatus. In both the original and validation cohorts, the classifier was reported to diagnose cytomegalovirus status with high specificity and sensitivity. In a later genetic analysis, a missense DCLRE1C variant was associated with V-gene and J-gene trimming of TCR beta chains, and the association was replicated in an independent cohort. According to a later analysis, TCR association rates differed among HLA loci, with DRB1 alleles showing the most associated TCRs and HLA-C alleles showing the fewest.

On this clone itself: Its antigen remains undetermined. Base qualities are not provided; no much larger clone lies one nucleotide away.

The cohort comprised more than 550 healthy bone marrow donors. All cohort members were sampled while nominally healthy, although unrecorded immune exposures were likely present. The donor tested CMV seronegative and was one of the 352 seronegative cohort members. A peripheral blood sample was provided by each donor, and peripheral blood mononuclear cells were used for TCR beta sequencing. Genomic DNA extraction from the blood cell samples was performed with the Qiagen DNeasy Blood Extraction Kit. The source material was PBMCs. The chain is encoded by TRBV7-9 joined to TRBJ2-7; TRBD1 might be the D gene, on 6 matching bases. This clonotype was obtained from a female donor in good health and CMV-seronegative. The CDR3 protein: CASSSYRDEQYF. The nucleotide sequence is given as TGTGCCAGCAGCTCCTACAGGGATGAGCAGTACTTC.